The entry that follows covers one TCR beta chain sequence. The target of this receptor is not known. No much larger clone exists at a distance of one base, and base qualities are not known. Libraries were prepared through PCR. The sequencer was an Illumina HiSeq 2500. TCR library preparation used molecular barcoding, with unique molecular identifiers applied to normalize quantification of the TCRbeta repertoire. TCRdb trimmed public reads at Q25 via fastp, called clones via MiXCR and kept in-frame beta chains. Rows matching on CDR3 protein sequence are summarized as one entry with the most common DNA and genes. The table for this sample lists 550,000 to 600,000 distinct CDR3 sequences; under 30% of them were counted only once. The ten biggest clones cover 14% of the sample. According to the study, the label for this sample's treatment or condition signals: allogeneic hematopoietic cell transplantation with graft depleted of TCRalphabeta T cells and CD19 B cells. The transplant recipients were children given TCRalphabeta/CD19-depleted allogeneic hematopoietic cell grafts.

This entry belongs to a study of T-cell reconstitution after alpha-beta-depleted transplantation in children (dated by TCRdb to the mid-2010s). General notes on the study: T-cell immune reconstitution after TCRalphabeta/CD19-depleted allogeneic hematopoietic cell transplantation in children was quantitatively tracked in the study by means of TCR repertoire profiling. Broader findings and caveats from the paper: In some patients, the high TCRbeta diversity seen at day 60 was put down to recipient T cells and intrathymic progenitors that had survived conditioning. Hyperexpanded clone frequencies declined over subsequent months; after one year, T-cell counts and TCRbeta diversity were mostly attributed to newly produced T cells. The apparently early recovery of alphabetaT-cell counts about two months after transplant reportedly depended on only several hundred rapidly expanded clones that came from non-depleted graft cells.

Clipping removes 4 bases from V and 6 bases from J, with 7 as the unmatched junction base count. From its cysteine to its phenylalanine, the CDR3 spans 16 amino acids. Only CDR3 DNA is held: 48 bases, read in frame from base 1. The CDR1 and CDR2 encoded by the germline V gene (reference sequence) are SEHNR and FQNEAQ. The sample in question was PBMCs, mostly from graft donor cells, obtained 360 days after TCRalphabeta/CD19-depleted stem cell transplant. This sequence uses TRBV7-9 and TRBJ2-2, with TRBD1 matching 11 junction bases. The clonotype comes from a boy under two years old who had a stem cell transplant for acute myeloid leukemia, so the T cells may come from the graft donor. CDR3 sequence: CASSSWTGGIAGELFF. Read as DNA, the sequence is TGTGCCAGCAGCTCCTGGACAGGGGGCATCGCCGGGGAGCTGTTTTTT.